These 5 T cell receptor beta chains were sequenced from one sample in a study of shared clonotypes between healthy human individuals. The protocol was immunoSEQ multiplex PCR, while the TCRdb copy is restricted to in-frame clones and leaves out a portion. The sample has hundreds of thousands of clones, 90% to 96% seen once. The sequenced sample consisted of naive CD4+ T cells sorted from blood. Sample subset: CD45RA+ positively selected. The origin of the receptors is a woman aged 25 to 39 in good health.

The V gene is TRBV28, the J gene TRBJ1-5; D might be TRBD1 (6 bases). The CDR3 contains 14 residues. V shed 5 bases and J shed 7 bases, with 15 bases lying between them. CDR1 is MDHEN and CDR2 is SYDVKM in the germline V gene. CDR3 DNA sequence: TGTGCCAGCAGTACACAGGGCGTAGGGCAGCCCCAGCATTTT. Its protein is CASSTQGVGQPQHF.

This clone appeared a single time. J is TRBJ2-7 and V is TRBV7-2; D is unresolved. There are 13 residues in the CDR3. The V end was cut by 0 bases, the J end by 4 bases, with 7 bases between. The V gene's germline CDR1 is SGHTA and CDR2 FQGNSA. The CDR3 loop reads CASSLASRYEQYF. The CDR3 DNA reads TGTGCCAGCAGCTTAGCGTCCCGGTACGAGCAGTACTTC.

This chain uses TRBV7-2 with TRBJ2-7; TRBD2 matches 10 bases. The CDR3 contains 17 residues. Germline CDR1 is SGHTA and CDR2 is FQGNSA. Trimming at V came to 1 base and at J to 3 bases, leaving 9 bases not matched to a gene. The CDR3 loop reads CASSLDQASGSFYEQYF. For the CDR3, the DNA is TGTGCCAGCAGCTTAGATCAGGCTAGCGGGAGTTTCTACGAGCAGTACTTC.

The count of this clone is one. The genes are TRBV11-2 and TRBJ1-2, with D uncertain. This CDR3 is built from 15 residues. Germline values: CDR1 SGHAT, CDR2 FQNNGV. With 4 bases removed from V and 2 bases from J, the gap between germline ends came to 14 bases. In nucleotides, the CDR3 is TGTGCCAGCAGCTCCCGCGGAGGGTCCAACTATGGCTACACCTTC. Translated: CASSSRGGSNYGYTF. Full variable domain (rest looked up from reference TRBV11-2 and TRBJ1-2): EAGVAQSPRYKIIEKRQSVAFWCNPISGHATLYWYQQILGQGPKLLIQFQNNGVVDDSQLPKDRFSAERLKGVDSTLKIQPAKLEDSAVYLCASSSRGGSNYGYTFGSGTRLTVV.

The CDR3 DNA is TGTGCCAGTAGTGCACTAGCGGATACGCAGTATTTT. Protein product: CASSALADTQYF. V is TRBV19 and J is TRBJ2-3; 7 bases are shared with TRBD2. The CDR3 totals 12 residues. Unmatched junction bases numbered 2, after V lost 5 bases and J lost 6 bases. Germline V gene lookup returns CDR1 LNHDA and CDR2 SQIVND (reference sequence). The whole variable domain, remainder taken from reference TRBV19 and TRBJ2-3, is DGGITQSPKYLFRKEGQNVTLSCEQNLNHDAMYWYRQDPGQGLRLIYYSQIVNDFQKGDIAEGYSVSREKKESFPLTVTSAQKNPTAFYLCASSALADTQYFGPGTRLTVL.